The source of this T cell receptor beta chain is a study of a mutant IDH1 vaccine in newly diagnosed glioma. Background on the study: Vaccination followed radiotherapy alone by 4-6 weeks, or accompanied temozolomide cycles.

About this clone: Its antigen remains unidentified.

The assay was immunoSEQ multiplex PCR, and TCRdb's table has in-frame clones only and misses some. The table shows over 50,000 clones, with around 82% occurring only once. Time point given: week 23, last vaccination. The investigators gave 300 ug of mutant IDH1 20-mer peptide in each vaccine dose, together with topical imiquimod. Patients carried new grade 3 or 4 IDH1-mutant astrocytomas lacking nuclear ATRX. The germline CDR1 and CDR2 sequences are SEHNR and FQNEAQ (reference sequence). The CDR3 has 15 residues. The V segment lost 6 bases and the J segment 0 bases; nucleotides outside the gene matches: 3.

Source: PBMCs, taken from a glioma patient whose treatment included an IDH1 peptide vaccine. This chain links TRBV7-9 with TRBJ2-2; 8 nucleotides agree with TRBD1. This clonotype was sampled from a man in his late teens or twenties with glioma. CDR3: CASRPGQANTGELFF. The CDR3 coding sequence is TGTGCCAGCAGACCGGGACAGGCGAACACCGGGGAGCTGTTTTTT.